This entry features one T cell receptor beta chain sequence. The data were taken from a study of T-cell reconstitution after alpha-beta-depleted transplantation in children. As it was prepared, the TCRbeta library received unique molecular identifiers. TCRdb ran MiXCR on the PCR reads and lists one entry per CDR3 protein. The profile shows 350,000 to 450,000 distinct CDR3 sequences, about an eighth of them singletons. Per germline, CDR1 SGHRS and CDR2 YFSETQ. The CDR3 length is 17 residues. V dropped 3 bases and J dropped 0 bases, with 13 bases sitting between them. The material was PBMCs, obtained from the stem cell graft. The genes are TRBV5-1 and TRBJ2-6; tentative D call: TRBD2 (5 bases). This sequence was found in a human donor who donated a stem cell graft to a child with Fanconi anemia. The CDR3 coding sequence is TGCGCCAGCAGCTCAAAGGGAGTTTCCTCTGGGGCCAACGTCCTGACTTTC. It is translated as CASSSKGVSSGANVLTF.